This T cell receptor (beta chain) was obtained from a study of beta chain features in type 1 diabetes. This CDR3 region has 15 residues. The germline V gene has CDR1 SEHNR and CDR2 FQNEAQ (reference sequence). V was trimmed by 2 bases and J by 1 base, leaving 10 bases between them. Worth noting for this clone: Its matching antigen is unknown.

Whole-study findings and limits: Researchers caution that PCR might favor shorter templates, equally among patients and controls. TCRB CDR3s were moderately but significantly shorter in Type 1 diabetes patients in all four CD4+ subsets.

Sequencing targeted expressed TCRB transcripts, as all isolated RNA had been reverse transcribed. Assay used: immunoSEQ multiplex PCR; TCRdb lists only in-frame clones, some missing. The table shows approximately 170,000 clones, with around 63% occurring only once. This receptor was identified in a young man with type 1 diabetes. The sequencing sample was made of naive CD4+ T cells from blood. This chain connects TRBV7-9 to TRBJ2-3; a weak D match, TRBD2 (7 bases). The DNA of the CDR3 is TGTGCCAGCAGCTTAACGGGGGGCGGCACAGATACGCAGTATTTT. Its translation is CASSLTGGGTDTQYF.